The next 31 T cell receptor beta chains were all read from a single sample in a study of beta chain features in type 1 diabetes (dated by TCRdb to between 2017 and 2018). The library was built by means of the immunoSEQ multiplex PCR assay. The High Capacity cDNA Reverse Transcription Kit was used to reverse transcribe all of the isolated RNA, meaning that expressed TCRB transcripts were what got sequenced. What TCRdb holds here is the immuneACCESS table cut down to in-frame rearrangements. Part of the clones is not present; checked against another copy, under half of the missing clones reflect an unresolved V gene, and the others are unexplained. For this sample the table gives about 160,000 clones, of which 7.5% to 10% were detected only once. The ten largest clonotypes hold 2% to 2.5% of the sample. Specimen: central memory CD4+ T cells from blood. The receptors stem from a woman aged 18 to 35 in good health.

The rearrangement uses TRBV9 and TRBJ2-5; 7 positions match TRBD2. The assigned J gene may be wrong: the sequence end matches TRBJ2-7 better. Germline V lookup: CDR1 SGDLS, CDR2 YYNGEE. CDR3 length equals 14 residues. The CDR3 sequence: CASSVSGNGYEQYF. In DNA, the CDR3 is TGTGCCAGCAGCGTAAGCGGGAACGGCTACGAGCAGTACTTC.

This CDR3 is CASSFTGSTEAFF. CDR3 coding DNA: TGTGCCAGTAGTTTTACAGGGAGCACTGAAGCTTTCTTT. The chain has TRBV19 and TRBJ1-1; weak D call: TRBD1 (6 bases). V was trimmed by 5 bases and J by 4 bases, leaving 11 bases between them. The CDR3 is 13 amino acids. Per the germline V gene, CDR1 is LNHDA and CDR2 is SQIVND (reference sequence).

The V call is TRBV5-1, the J call TRBJ2-3, with 11 bases aligning to TRBD2. The germline gives CDR1 SGHRS, CDR2 YFSETQ. The CDR3 spans 14 residues. The V gene end was trimmed by 3 bases and the J gene end by 5 bases; junction bases not matched to a gene: 2. The CDR3 DNA reads TGCGCCAGCAGCTCGGGACTAGCGGAAGATACGCAGTATTTT. It yields the protein CASSSGLAEDTQYF.

The sample holds a few counts of this clone. The chain links TRBV4-2 to TRBJ2-3, with 12 bases matching TRBD2. Trimming cost V 4 bases and J 0 bases; bases outside gene matches: 11. CDR3 size: 19 residues. Looked up from germline, CDR1 is LGHNA and CDR2 is YNFKEQ. The CDR3: CASSPRGLAGQSSTDTQYF. The CDR3 DNA reads as TGTGCCAGCAGCCCGCGGGGACTAGCGGGCCAATCTAGCACAGATACGCAGTATTTT.

The chain employs TRBV6-1 and TRBJ2-3, with D perhaps matching TRBD2 (7 bases). Looked up from germline, CDR1 is MNHNS and CDR2 is SASEGT. The ends were cut back, 7 bases at V and 5 bases at J, with 16 bases in the middle. The CDR3 is made up of 14 amino acids. The CDR3 DNA follows: TGTGCCAGCAAAGGGGGGGCCTTGGGAGATACGCAGTATTTT. It encodes CASKGGALGDTQYF.

In its sample, this clone was seen a few times. The chain employs TRBV6-1 and TRBJ2-7, with 9 bases matching TRBD1. The CDR3 is made up of 15 amino acids. The V and J ends lost 6 bases and 4 bases, in that order; junction bases with no gene match: 10. Per germline, CDR1 MNHNS and CDR2 SASEGT. The CDR3 nucleotides read TGTGCCAGCAGGCCCGGGACAGGGAGTACATACGAGCAGTACTTC. Protein sequence: CASRPGTGSTYEQYF.

In its sample, this clone was seen a few times. This sequence joins TRBV18 and TRBJ2-7; TRBD1 is a possible D gene (6 bases). Germline CDR1 and CDR2: KGHSH and LQKENI. The CDR3 totals 13 residues. Trimming pared 2 bases from V and 5 bases from J, leaving 10 bases between. CDR3 sequence reads: CASSPRTADEQYF. The CDR3 DNA sequence: TGTGCCAGCTCACCAAGGACAGCCGACGAGCAGTACTTC.

V gene TRBV15 combines with J gene TRBJ2-7; 8 bases align to TRBD2. With V trimmed by 4 bases and J by 3 bases, 8 bases remained unmatched. The germline CDR1 and CDR2 sequences are LNHNV and YYDKDF (reference sequence). CDR3 length: 15 amino acids. CDR3 residues: CATSTRAGGGYEQYF. The DNA for the CDR3 is TGTGCCACCAGCACCCGCGCGGGAGGCGGCTACGAGCAGTACTTC.

This clone was observed a handful of times. The J gene is TRBJ2-7, the V gene TRBV7-2; TRBD1 might be the D (6 bases). Germline V gene data show CDR1 as SGHTA and CDR2 as FQGNSA. The length of the CDR3 is 15 residues. Trimming took 3 bases from V and 2 from J, leaving 14 bases between them. The DNA of the CDR3 is TGTGCCAGCAGCTTCATCTCCGGGACACCCTACGAGCAGTACTTC. It specifies CASSFISGTPYEQYF.

The rearrangement uses TRBV27 and TRBJ1-2, with TRBD1 matching 9 bases. The ends lost 5 bases at V and 2 bases at J; junction bases unmatched: 6. CDR3 length equals 15 residues. CDR1 is MNHEY, CDR2 SMNVEV, per germline (reference sequence). The CDR3 region is CASSPPTGGNYGYTF. The CDR3 DNA reads TGTGCCAGCAGTCCCCCGACAGGGGGGAACTATGGCTACACCTTC.

This clone was picked up a small number of times. The chain joins TRBV23-1 to TRBJ1-2; perhaps TRBD1 as D (6 bases). TRBV23-1 is an ORF for which the function is uncertain. Trimming removed 8 bases from V and 4 bases from J, with 14 bases in between. The CDR3 has 13 residues. As DNA, the CDR3 is TGCGCCAGCGAGGTGAGAGGGGGCTATGGCTACACCTTC. Translating gives CASEVRGGYGYTF.

The chain combines TRBV7-2 with TRBJ2-7; D gene unclear. V lost 5 bases, J lost 3 bases, and 8 bases lay in between. Germline V gene lookup returns CDR1 SGHTA and CDR2 FQGNSA. The CDR3 is 12 amino acids. CDR3 region: CASSPRIYEQYF. The CDR3 region has the DNA TGTGCCAGCAGCCCCCGTATCTACGAGCAGTACTTC.

This clone has a handful of counts. V usage is TRBV27 and J usage is TRBJ1-5, with 8 positions matching TRBD1. Germline V gene sequence: CDR1 MNHEY, CDR2 SMNVEV (reference sequence). The CDR3 sequence is 15 residues long. Trimming removed 3 bases from V and 3 bases from J; junction bases left unmatched: 4. DNA for the CDR3: TGTGCCAGCAGTTTCACCAGGGGGCCCAATCAGCCCCAGCATTTT. This sequence encodes CASSFTRGPNQPQHF.

This clone occurred a few times. The chain uses TRBV4-2 and TRBJ1-5, with no clear D. V gave up 2 bases and J gave up 1 base, with 3 bases separating them. CDR1 and CDR2 from the germline V gene are LGHNA and YNFKEQ. This CDR3 region has 13 residues. CDR3: CASSQTSNQPQHF. In nucleotides, the CDR3 is TGTGCCAGCAGCCAAACAAGCAATCAGCCCCAGCATTTT.

This clone was observed a handful of times. The chain combines TRBV11-1 with TRBJ1-6, with D unresolved. With 6 bases removed from V and 10 bases from J, the gap between germline ends came to 13 bases. CDR3 length: 13 amino acids. CDR1 is SGHAT, CDR2 FQDESV, per germline (reference sequence). The CDR3 here is CASSARIESPLHF. The CDR3 coding sequence is TGTGCCAGCAGTGCTAGGATCGAGTCACCCCTCCACTTT.

This clone turned up a few times. The rearrangement uses TRBV18 and TRBJ2-5; no clear D. The V end lost 0 bases, the J end lost 2 bases, and 7 bases lay between the germline ends. The CDR3 consists of 14 residues. The germline gives CDR1 KGHSH, CDR2 LQKENI. The DNA of the CDR3 is TGTGCCAGCTCACCACCCTACAGTCAAGAGACCCAGTACTTC. Amino acids: CASSPPYSQETQYF.

There are a few counts of this clone. This chain connects TRBV11-2 to TRBJ1-1, with no clear D. CDR1 and CDR2 (germline): SGHAT, FQNNGV. V was cut by 2 bases and J by 1 base, with 5 bases left in between. This CDR3 region has 13 residues. The CDR3, as DNA: TGTGCCAGCAGCTTAAATCGGAACACTGAAGCTTTCTTT. It is translated as CASSLNRNTEAFF.

This clone was detected ten times or more. At the DNA level, this CDR3 is encoded by other sequences in the same sample as well. The V call is TRBV30, the J call TRBJ2-2; tentatively, D is TRBD2 (6 bases). This CDR3 has 15 residues. Germline-derived CDR1 and CDR2 are GTSNPN and SVGIG (reference sequence). The ends were cut back, 4 bases at V and 2 bases at J, with 14 bases in the middle. CDR3 bases: TGTGCCTGGATGGTCGGGGGAACTAACACCGGGGAGCTGTTTTTT. Protein product: CAWMVGGTNTGELFF.

The chain uses TRBV2 and TRBJ1-5; the D is unclear. The CDR3 length is 13 residues. Looked up from germline, CDR1 is SNHLY and CDR2 is FYNNEI. V lost 5 bases to trimming and J lost 5 bases, with 10 bases between them. The chain's CDR3 is CASSKERDQPQHF. CDR3 coding DNA: TGTGCCAGCAGTAAGGAACGGGATCAGCCCCAGCATTTT.

The chain recombines TRBV7-2 with TRBJ1-1; 11 bases map to TRBD1. J lost 4 bases, V lost 2 bases, and 3 bases had no gene match. The CDR3 spans 15 residues. Germline lookup yields CDR1 SGHTA and CDR2 FQGNSA. CDR3 DNA sequence: TGTGCCAGCAGCTTACAAGGGACAGGGGGCACTGAAGCTTTCTTT. This translates into CASSLQGTGGTEAFF.

The rearrangement uses TRBV11-3 and TRBJ2-1; D is undetermined. There are 13 residues in the CDR3. Trimming removed 5 bases at V and 0 bases at J, with 5 bases between. The germline gives CDR1 SGHNT, CDR2 YENEEA. The CDR3 sequence is CASSPSSYNEQFF. The CDR3 DNA reads TGTGCCAGCAGCCCGAGCTCCTACAATGAGCAGTTCTTC.

This clone was recorded many times. The chain employs TRBV14 and TRBJ1-2; 11 bases fit TRBD1. The V segment lost 1 base and the J segment 6 bases; nucleotides outside the gene matches: 7. CDR1 and CDR2 from the germline V gene are SGHDN and FVKESK. The CDR3 spans 16 residues. DNA for the CDR3: TGTGCCAGCAGCCAAGTATTCGGACAGGGGGCGAATGGCTACACCTTC. Residues: CASSQVFGQGANGYTF.

This clone occurred a few times. The DNA of the CDR3 is TGTGCCAGCGGCATACTAGCGGGAGTTTACGAGCAGTACTTC. Translated, it gives CASGILAGVYEQYF. This rearrangement joins TRBV11-2 to TRBJ2-7, with 11 bases matching TRBD2. V shed 8 bases and J 4 bases; nucleotides not matched to a gene: 7. In germline, CDR1 is SGHAT, CDR2 FQNNGV. This CDR3 is built from 14 residues.

There are a few counts of this clone. The chain employs TRBV30 and TRBJ2-5; TRBD1 matches at 7 bases. Per the germline V gene, CDR1 is GTSNPN and CDR2 is SVGIG (reference sequence). Losses at the gene ends were 5 bases for V and 4 bases for J; bases not matched to a gene: 4. This CDR3 has 12 residues. CDR3 sequence: CAWQGVGETQYF. In DNA form, the CDR3 reads TGTGCCTGGCAGGGGGTTGGAGAGACCCAGTACTTC.

Only a few counts were recorded for this clone. V usage is TRBV10-2 and J usage is TRBJ1-1; D is perhaps TRBD1 (6 bases). This CDR3 has 14 amino acids. The germline V gene encodes CDR1 WSHSY and CDR2 SAAADI. Trimming took 6 bases from V and 11 from J, leaving 22 bases between them. The CDR3: CASRARQESNTAFF. The CDR3 coding sequence is TGCGCCAGCAGGGCCAGACAGGAGTCAAATACGGCTTTCTTT.

The chain has TRBV7-9 and TRBJ1-2; D remains ambiguous. In germline, CDR1 is SEHNR, CDR2 FQNEAQ (reference sequence). The CDR3 contains 16 residues. V was shortened by 1 base and J by 0 bases, with 12 bases between the two germline ends. Written as DNA, the CDR3 is TGTGCCAGCAGCTTAGATTCGTACAGAGCTAACTATGGCTACACCTTC. Protein product: CASSLDSYRANYGYTF.

This sequence joins TRBV4-2 and TRBJ2-7; a weak D match, TRBD1 (5 bases). This CDR3 contains 16 residues. V lost 0 bases to trimming and J lost 0 bases, with 12 bases between them. CDR1 and CDR2 (germline): LGHNA, YNFKEQ. The CDR3, as DNA: TGTGCCAGCAGCCAAGACCCCCGACAGCGCTCCTACGAGCAGTACTTC. Translated: CASSQDPRQRSYEQYF.

The chain recombines TRBV5-6 with TRBJ2-5, with D maybe TRBD1 (5 bases). V lost 3 bases and J lost 5, with 20 bases in between. Germline V gene data show CDR1 as SGHDT and CDR2 as YYEEEE. CDR3 length: 16 amino acids. The CDR3 coding sequence is TGTGCCAGCAGCTATAAACGCCTACAGGAGAAGGAGACCCAGTACTTC. This codes for CASSYKRLQEKETQYF.

This clone has only a few counts. This rearrangement joins TRBV19 to TRBJ2-3; D remains unclear. Between the trimmed V and J ends, which lost 6 bases and 4 bases, there was a span of 8 bases. The germline V gene encodes CDR1 LNHDA and CDR2 SQIVND (reference sequence). The CDR3 totals 12 residues. In DNA, the CDR3 is TGTGCCAGTAGACCTTCGGCAGATACGCAGTATTTT. It yields the protein CASRPSADTQYF.

The CDR3: CASSQLKASGNEKLFF. CDR3 DNA sequence: TGCGCCAGCAGCCAATTGAAGGCCTCGGGGAATGAAAAACTGTTTTTT. V gene TRBV4-3 combines with J gene TRBJ1-4; D gene ambiguous. Germline V lookup: CDR1 LGHNA, CDR2 YSLEER. The CDR3 length is 16 residues. Trimming removed 2 bases at V and 5 bases at J, with 15 bases between.

This clone was seen a few times. The V and J genes are TRBV7-9 and TRBJ2-1; 12 bases agree with TRBD2. The CDR3 sequence is 15 residues long. Germline CDR1 is SEHNR and CDR2 is FQNEAQ (reference sequence). V trimming: 3 bases; J trimming: 7 bases; junction bases outside the gene matches: 4. The CDR3 coding sequence is TGTGCCAGCAGCTTCCCTAGCGGGGGGGCAAATGAGCAGTTCTTC. It yields the protein CASSFPSGGANEQFF. The variable domain in full, with the rest retrieved from reference TRBV7-9 and TRBJ2-1, is DTGVSQNPRHKITKRGQNVTFRCDPISEHNRLYWYRQTLGQGPEFLTYFQNEAQLEKSRLLSDRFSAERPKGSFSTLEIQRTEQGDSAMYLCASSFPSGGANEQFFGPGTRLTVL.